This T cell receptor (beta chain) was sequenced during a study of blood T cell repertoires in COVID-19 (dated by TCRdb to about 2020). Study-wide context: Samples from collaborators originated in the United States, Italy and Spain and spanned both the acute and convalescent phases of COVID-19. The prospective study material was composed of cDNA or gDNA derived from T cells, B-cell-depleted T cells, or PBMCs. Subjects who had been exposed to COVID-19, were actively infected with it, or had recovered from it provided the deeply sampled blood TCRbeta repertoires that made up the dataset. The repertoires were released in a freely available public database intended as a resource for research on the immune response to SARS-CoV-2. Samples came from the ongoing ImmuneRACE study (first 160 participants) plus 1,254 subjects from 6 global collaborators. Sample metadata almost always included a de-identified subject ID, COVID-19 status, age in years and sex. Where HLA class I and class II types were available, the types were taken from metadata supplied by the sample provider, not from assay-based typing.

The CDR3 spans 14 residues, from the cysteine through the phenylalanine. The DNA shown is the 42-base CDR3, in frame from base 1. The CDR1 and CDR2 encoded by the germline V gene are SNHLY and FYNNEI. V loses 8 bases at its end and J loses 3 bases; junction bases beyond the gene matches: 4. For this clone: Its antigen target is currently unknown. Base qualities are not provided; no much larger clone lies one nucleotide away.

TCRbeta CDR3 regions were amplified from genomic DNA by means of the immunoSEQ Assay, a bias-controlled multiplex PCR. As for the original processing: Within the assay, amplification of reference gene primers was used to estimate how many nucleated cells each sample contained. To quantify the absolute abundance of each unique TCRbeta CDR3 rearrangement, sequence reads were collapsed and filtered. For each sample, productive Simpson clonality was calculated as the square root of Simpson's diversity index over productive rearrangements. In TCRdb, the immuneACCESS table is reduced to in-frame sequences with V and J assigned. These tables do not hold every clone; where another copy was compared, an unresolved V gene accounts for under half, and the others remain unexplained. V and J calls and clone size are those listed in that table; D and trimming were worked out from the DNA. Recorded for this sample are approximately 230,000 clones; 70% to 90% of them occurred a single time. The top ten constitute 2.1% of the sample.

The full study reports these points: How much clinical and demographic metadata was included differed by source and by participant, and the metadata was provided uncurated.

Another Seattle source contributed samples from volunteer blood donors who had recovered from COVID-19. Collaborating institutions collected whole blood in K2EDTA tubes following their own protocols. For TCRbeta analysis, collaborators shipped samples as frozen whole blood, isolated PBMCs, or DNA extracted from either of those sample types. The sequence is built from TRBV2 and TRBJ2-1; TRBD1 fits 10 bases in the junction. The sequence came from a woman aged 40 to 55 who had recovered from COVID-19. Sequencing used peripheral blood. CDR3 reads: CASLGDRGYNEQFF. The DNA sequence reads TGTGCCAGCTTAGGGGACAGGGGCTACAATGAGCAGTTCTTC.